The T cell receptor (beta chain) under discussion was sequenced for a study of blood T cell repertoires in COVID-19. Overall study: Samples taken during acute and convalescent COVID-19 were collected in the United States, Italy and Spain. T cells, B-cell-depleted T cells, or PBMCs provided the cDNA or gDNA that served as material.

This CDR3 has 13 residues. V shed 6 bases and J shed 3 bases, with 11 bases lying between them. Germline CDR1 and CDR2: SGHNT and YYREEE (reference sequence). Original methodology: Reference gene primer amplification yielded estimated nucleated cell counts. Using immunoSEQ multiplex PCR, the repertoire was profiled, and TCRdb retains in-frame clones only, with some absent. D and trimming come from the DNA, and the V and J calls and clone size come from that table. The sample records 190,000 or so clones, about 85% being singletons. Seattle patient enrollment occurred during active infection, with longitudinal follow-up thereafter.

Sequenced sample: peripheral blood. The chain couples TRBV5-4 to TRBJ2-3; no definite D call. This sequence originates from a man in his sixties with COVID-19, enrolled during active disease. The CDR3 protein is CASNGYETDTQYF. Here the CDR3 DNA reads TGTGCCAGCAACGGTTACGAGACAGATACGCAGTATTTT.